This record looks at one T cell receptor (beta chain) sequence and its context. Its antigen is not known. The entry originates in a study of T cell responses to AZD1222 COVID-19 vaccine. The study, taken as a whole, reports: The donors showed a predominance of white British ancestry and of females, with possible underestimation of clonal diversity. After the peak T cell response, and only then, were repertoires sampled.

Germline CDR1 and CDR2: SGHRS and YFSETQ. The CDR3 runs 16 residues. Trimming stripped 0 bases from V and 6 bases from J, with 19 bases between. Sequencing used immunoSEQ multiplex PCR; TCRdb keeps in-frame clones, though not all of them. The table shows 100,000 to 150,000 clones, with approximately 85% occurring only once. This sequence was found in an adult in good health. The chain links TRBV5-1 to TRBJ2-7; no reliable D call. Sequenced here: peripheral blood, sampled on day 0 of AZD1222 vaccination. The CDR3 is CASSLGVGLIPVEQYF. CDR3 DNA: TGCGCCAGCAGCTTGGGGGTAGGGCTGATACCTGTCGAGCAGTACTTC.